The 26 T cell receptor beta chains below come from one sample, sequenced in a study of blood T cell repertoires in COVID-19. Sequencing was performed with immunoSEQ multiplex PCR; in TCRdb, only in-frame clones are kept and a portion is missing. The data contain 150,000 to 200,000 clones, around 90% of them seen just once; the ten biggest clones take up 0.6% to 0.8%. The sample consisted of peripheral blood. The receptors were sampled from a middle-aged man with acute or convalescent COVID-19.

The chain is built from TRBV7-9 and TRBJ1-4, with no clear D. CDR3 length equals 13 residues. Deletions cut 5 bases from V and 4 bases from J, with 8 bases between. The germline V gene encodes CDR1 SEHNR and CDR2 FQNEAQ (reference sequence). CDR3 sequence reads: CASSARHNEKLFF. CDR3 nucleotides: TGTGCCAGCAGCGCCCGACATAATGAAAAACTGTTTTTT.

The chain uses TRBV5-5 and TRBJ2-5; 9 bases align to TRBD1. CDR1 and CDR2 (germline): SGHKS, YYEKEE (reference sequence). The CDR3 sequence is 14 residues long. The V gene end was trimmed by 2 bases and the J gene end by 3 bases; junction bases not matched to a gene: 2. CDR3 residues: CASSFWTGEETQYF. The DNA for the CDR3 is TGTGCCAGCAGCTTTTGGACAGGGGAAGAGACCCAGTACTTC.

The chain has TRBV11-2 and TRBJ1-2; tentative D call: TRBD1 (5 bases). Germline CDR1 SGHAT, CDR2 FQNNGV. V lost 1 base, J lost 0 bases, and 12 bases lay in between. The CDR3 is made up of 16 amino acids. CDR3 sequence: CASSLGRGSANYGYTF. The CDR3, as DNA: TGTGCCAGCAGCTTAGGTCGGGGGTCTGCTAACTATGGCTACACCTTC. The variable domain in full, completed from reference TRBV11-2 and TRBJ1-2, reads EAGVAQSPRYKIIEKRQSVAFWCNPISGHATLYWYQQILGQGPKLLIQFQNNGVVDDSQLPKDRFSAERLKGVDSTLKIQPAKLEDSAVYLCASSLGRGSANYGYTFGSGTRLTVV.

The chain links TRBV24-1 to TRBJ2-3, with D possibly TRBD1 on 5 matching bases. Germline assignment: CDR1 KGHDR and CDR2 SFDVKD. With 4 bases removed from V and 3 bases from J, the gap between germline ends came to 13 bases. CDR3 length: 15 residues. The CDR3 nucleotides read TGTGCCACCAGTGACTCCAGGGAAGGGACAGATACGCAGTATTTT. Encoded protein: CATSDSREGTDTQYF.

J is TRBJ2-5 and V is TRBV5-4, with a weak D call TRBD1 (6 bases). This CDR3 region has 16 residues. Germline assignment: CDR1 SGHNT and CDR2 YYREEE (reference sequence). The V and J ends lost 3 bases and 1 base respectively, with 16 bases between them. CDR3 bases: TGTGCCAGCAGCTGGAGTGGGGGCTCCTTCCAAGAGACCCAGTACTTC. Its translation is CASSWSGGSFQETQYF.

This clone has just one count. The J gene is TRBJ2-5, the V gene TRBV6-4, with 7 bases matching TRBD1. In germline, CDR1 is MRHNA, CDR2 SNTAGT. CDR3 length equals 13 residues. Trimming took 5 bases from V and 5 from J; bases not matched to a gene: 5. The CDR3 sequence: CASSTGVGETQYF. DNA of the CDR3: TGTGCCAGCAGTACAGGGGTCGGGGAGACCCAGTACTTC.

Of note for this clone: Within the sample, other DNA sequences also encode this same CDR3. The chain is built from TRBV2 and TRBJ1-2; 8 bases agree with TRBD1. Germline V lookup: CDR1 SNHLY, CDR2 FYNNEI. The CDR3 contains 17 residues. The V gene end was trimmed by 6 bases and the J gene end by 4 bases; junction bases not matched to a gene: 16. This CDR3 reads CASSELPQGARGYGYTF. The CDR3 DNA reads as TGTGCCAGCAGCGAATTACCCCAGGGGGCGCGTGGCTATGGCTACACCTTC.

V is TRBV15 and J is TRBJ2-1; the match to TRBD2 covers 8 bases. V lost 7 bases, J lost 5 bases, and 4 bases stayed unmatched. Germline loops: CDR1 LNHNV, CDR2 YYDKDF (reference sequence). This CDR3 spans 13 amino acids. CDR3 loop: CATNTGGDNEQFF. In DNA, the CDR3 is TGTGCCACCAATACGGGGGGGGACAATGAGCAGTTCTTC. The whole variable domain, filled in from reference TRBV15 and TRBJ2-1, reads DAMVIQNPRYQVTQFGKPVTLSCSQTLNHNVMYWYQQKSSQAPKLLFHYYDKDFNNEADTPDNFQSRRPNTSFCFLDIRSPGLGDTAMYLCATNTGGDNEQFFGPGTRLTVL.

The chain recombines TRBV6-5 with TRBJ2-1; 10 bases fit TRBD1. V trimming: 7 bases; J trimming: 9 bases; junction bases outside the gene matches: 3. The CDR3 totals 12 residues. Germline assignment: CDR1 MNHEY and CDR2 SVGAGI. The CDR3 DNA sequence: TGTGCCAGCACACGGGACAGGGGTGAGCAGTTCTTC. This sequence encodes CASTRDRGEQFF.

This rearrangement joins TRBV9 to TRBJ2-3, with D possibly being TRBD2 (6 bases). In germline, CDR1 is SGDLS, CDR2 YYNGEE. V lost 1 base and J lost 8, with 17 bases in between. The CDR3 runs 15 residues. Here the CDR3 DNA reads TGTGCCAGCAGCGTACGCCCTAGCGCGGGTGGTACGCAGTATTTT. Protein: CASSVRPSAGGTQYF. The full variable domain, completed using reference TRBV9 and TRBJ2-3, is DSGVTQTPKHLITATGQRVTLRCSPRSGDLSVYWYQQSLDQGLQFLIQYYNGEERAKGNILERFSAQQFPDLHSELNLSSLELGDSALYFCASSVRPSAGGTQYFGPGTRLTVL.

V and J are TRBV27 and TRBJ2-1; 8 nucleotides line up with TRBD2. V was pared by 3 bases and J by 1 base, with 14 bases of the junction left unmatched. Germline V gives CDR1 MNHEY, CDR2 SMNVEV (reference sequence). The CDR3 spans 19 residues. CDR3 residues: CASSFRWASGHPSYNEQFF. As DNA, the CDR3 is TGTGCCAGCAGTTTTCGGTGGGCTAGCGGGCATCCTTCCTACAATGAGCAGTTCTTC.

The gene calls are TRBV7-9 and TRBJ1-6; a weak D match, TRBD1 (5 bases). Germline V gene sequence: CDR1 SEHNR, CDR2 FQNEAQ (reference sequence). Trimming removed 5 bases from V and 8 bases from J, with 16 bases in between. This CDR3 contains 15 residues. CDR3 loop: CASSRGLSGYSPLHF. DNA of the CDR3: TGTGCCAGCAGCAGGGGATTGTCGGGGTATTCACCCCTCCACTTT.

The chain joins TRBV19 to TRBJ1-2, with 7 bases identical to TRBD1. V shed 2 bases, J shed 0 bases, and the junction held 3 bases outside the gene matches. The CDR3 has 15 amino acids. Germline-derived CDR1 and CDR2 are LNHDA and SQIVND (reference sequence). The CDR3, as DNA: TGTGCCAGTAGTATACAGGGGGGAGCTAACTATGGCTACACCTTC. This gives the protein CASSIQGGANYGYTF.

The chain joins TRBV7-6 to TRBJ1-2, with D maybe TRBD1 (6 bases). From germline, CDR1 is SGHVS and CDR2 FNYEAQ. The V end was cut by 3 bases, the J end by 7 bases, with 21 bases between. The CDR3 is 16 residues long. The CDR3 loop is CASSLGPGASGVGYTF. CDR3 nucleotides: TGTGCCAGCAGCTTGGGACCAGGGGCCTCTGGGGTTGGCTACACCTTC.

The J gene is TRBJ2-1, the V gene TRBV5-4; 11 bases agree with TRBD2. Germline V gene sequence: CDR1 SGHNT, CDR2 YYREEE (reference sequence). CDR3 length equals 15 residues. The CDR3 DNA reads TGTGCGTACTCCCCACTAGCGGGAGAGCGTCGTGAGCAGTTCTTC. Its protein product is CAYSPLAGERREQFF.

The rearrangement links TRBV7-2 to TRBJ1-2; possible D gene TRBD1, 6 bases. The CDR3 is 14 residues long. Trimming shortened V by 1 base and J by 5 bases, and 11 bases separated the two germline ends. Germline-derived CDR1 and CDR2 are SGHTA and FQGNSA. CDR3 coding DNA: TGTGCCAGCAGCTTAGTGGGGACAAGATATGGCTACACCTTC. It encodes CASSLVGTRYGYTF.

The chain's CDR3 is CASSQDRGTYGYTF. The CDR3 region has the DNA TGTGCCAGCAGCCAGGACAGGGGAACATATGGCTACACCTTC. The chain joins TRBV3-1 (or the pseudogene TRBV3-2) to TRBJ1-2, with TRBD1 identical over 9 bases. Germline lookup yields CDR1 LGHDT and CDR2 YNNKEL (reference sequence). The J segment lost 5 bases and the V segment lost 3 bases, leaving 4 bases of the junction unmatched. The CDR3 has 14 residues.

This clone was observed a single time. The chain combines TRBV4-1 with TRBJ1-1; D ambiguous. Trimming removed 0 bases from V and 0 bases from J, with 11 bases in between. Germline values: CDR1 MGHRA, CDR2 YSYEKL. The CDR3 is 16 amino acids. The CDR3 spells CASSQESGIMNTEAFF. The CDR3 DNA is TGCGCCAGCAGCCAAGAATCGGGTATCATGAACACTGAAGCTTTCTTT.

The chain recombines TRBV11-2 with TRBJ2-7; the match to TRBD1 covers 7 bases. Trimming at V came to 10 bases and at J to 0 bases, leaving 9 bases not matched to a gene. The CDR3 length is 14 residues. The V gene's germline CDR1 is SGHAT and CDR2 FQNNGV. In DNA, the CDR3 is TGTGCCACCAGGGAACAGGGGAACTCCTACGAGCAGTACTTC. It codes for CATREQGNSYEQYF.

The chain carries TRBV9 and TRBJ1-4, with D tentatively TRBD1 (5 bases). Germline lookup yields CDR1 SGDLS and CDR2 YYNGEE. V lost 5 bases and J 8 bases, leaving 13 bases between the germline ends. This CDR3 spans 13 amino acids. The CDR3 DNA reads TGTGCCAGCAGGGGGCAAGTTGACGAAAAACTGTTTTTT. Its translation: CASRGQVDEKLFF.

This CDR3 reads CASSFLRESYNEQFF. The CDR3 nucleotides are TGTGCCAGCAGTTTTTTACGGGAGTCCTACAATGAGCAGTTCTTC. The chain employs TRBV27 and TRBJ2-1, with a possible D match to TRBD2 (6 bases). Trimming shortened V by 3 bases and J by 1 base, and 10 bases separated the two germline ends. In germline, CDR1 is MNHEY, CDR2 SMNVEV (reference sequence). The CDR3 is 15 residues long.

The rearrangement links TRBV5-1 to TRBJ2-1; 7 positions agree with TRBD2. CDR3 size: 15 residues. The V gene's germline CDR1 is SGHRS and CDR2 YFSETQ. The trim removed 5 bases at V and 0 bases at J, leaving 5 bases unmatched. CDR3 sequence (DNA): TGCGCCAGCAGGGCTAGCGGCTCCTCCTACAATGAGCAGTTCTTC. Encoded protein: CASRASGSSYNEQFF.

The CDR3 loop is CASSAKQGSYTEAFF. CDR3 nucleotide sequence: TGTGCCAGCTCAGCAAAACAGGGATCGTACACTGAAGCTTTCTTT. The rearrangement joins TRBV18 to TRBJ1-1, with D tentatively TRBD1 (6 bases). V was pared by 5 bases and J by 3 bases, with 16 bases between. The CDR3 extends over 15 amino acids. Germline V gene data show CDR1 as KGHSH and CDR2 as LQKENI.

The chain has TRBV5-4 and TRBJ1-4; D gene ambiguous. V lost 0 bases and J 3 bases, leaving 9 bases between the germline ends. CDR1 is SGHNT, CDR2 YYREEE, per germline (reference sequence). CDR3 length equals 15 residues. For the CDR3, the DNA is TGTGCCAGCAGCTTGGGCGTTCATTCTAATGAAAAACTGTTTTTT. This sequence encodes CASSLGVHSNEKLFF.

The rearrangement links TRBV19 to TRBJ2-3, with a possible D match to TRBD2 (6 bases). V was clipped by 3 bases and J by 2 bases, with 12 bases between them. This CDR3 region has 15 residues. Germline V gene lookup returns CDR1 LNHDA and CDR2 SQIVND (reference sequence). CDR3 in DNA: TGTGCCAGTAGTATGGGGCGGGGAGACACAGATACGCAGTATTTT. The encoded protein is CASSMGRGDTDTQYF.

The chain couples TRBV28 to TRBJ2-7; 13 positions match TRBD2. J lost 6 bases, V lost 1 base, and 12 bases had no gene match. Germline CDR1 is MDHEN and CDR2 is SYDVKM. CDR3 length equals 18 residues. CDR3 DNA: TGTGCCAGCAGTTTATTCCTAGGACTAGCGGGAGCCGGGTTCGAGCAGTACTTC. This translates into CASSLFLGLAGAGFEQYF.